This T cell receptor (beta chain) was found in a study of blood T cell repertoires in COVID-19. As for the study in general: PBMCs, B-cell-depleted T cells, or T cells were the source of the cDNA or gDNA that made up the material.

In the authors' workflow: Reference gene primer amplification gave estimated nucleated cell counts. Produced via immunoSEQ multiplex PCR; TCRdb's table is partial and in-frame only. V and J calls plus clone size are reproduced from that table; the DNA served to infer D and trimming. The sample holds 110,000 to 150,000 clones; around 82% are singletons and the top ten take about 8%. The clonotype comes from a human donor in a cohort sampled during active COVID-19. Sequencing was carried out using peripheral blood.

CDR3 nucleotide sequence: TGTGCCAGCAGAGTAAGGACAGGGGGCTTAGCCTACACCTTC. It yields the protein CASRVRTGGLAYTF. The V gene is TRBV28, the J gene TRBJ1-2; 11 nucleotides agree with TRBD1. V shed 6 bases, J shed 10 bases, and the junction held 10 bases outside the gene matches. Per germline, CDR1 MDHEN and CDR2 SYDVKM. The CDR3 spans 14 residues.